The T cell receptor beta chain under discussion was sequenced for a study of blood T cell repertoires in COVID-19. Some clones are missing from TCRdb's copy, which holds only in-frame ones; the method was immunoSEQ multiplex PCR. This sample has around 110,000 clones, with 82% found just once. CDR1 and CDR2 from the germline V gene are SQVTM and ANQGSEA. Trimming removed 7 bases from V and 6 bases from J; junction bases left unmatched: 4. There are 12 residues in the CDR3. V and J are TRBV29-1 and TRBJ2-1, with 9 bases lining up with TRBD1. The sequence was collected from a man in his 70s with active or convalescent COVID-19. Sequenced sample: peripheral blood. The CDR3 region is CSGGTGLNEQFF. The CDR3 coding sequence is TGCAGCGGGGGGACAGGGCTCAATGAGCAGTTCTTC.